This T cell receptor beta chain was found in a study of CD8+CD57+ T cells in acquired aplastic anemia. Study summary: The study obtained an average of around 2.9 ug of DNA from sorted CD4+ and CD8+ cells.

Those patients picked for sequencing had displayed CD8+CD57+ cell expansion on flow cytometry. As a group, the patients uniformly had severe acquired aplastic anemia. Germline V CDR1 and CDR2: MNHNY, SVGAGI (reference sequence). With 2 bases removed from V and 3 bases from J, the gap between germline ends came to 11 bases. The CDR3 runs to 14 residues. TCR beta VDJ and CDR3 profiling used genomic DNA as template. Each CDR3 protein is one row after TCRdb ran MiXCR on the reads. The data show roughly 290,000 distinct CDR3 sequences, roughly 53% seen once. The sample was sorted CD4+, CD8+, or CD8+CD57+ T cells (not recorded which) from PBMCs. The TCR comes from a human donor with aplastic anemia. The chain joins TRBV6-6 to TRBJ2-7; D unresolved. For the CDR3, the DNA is TGTGCCAGCAGTTACCAGGACGGAGACTACGAGCAGTACTTC. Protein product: CASSYQDGDYEQYF.